The sequence of this TCR beta chain was determined in a study of T cell responses to AZD1222 COVID-19 vaccine. Whole-study findings and limits: Among the donors, most were white British and more were female, and clonal diversity was possibly underestimated. A rise in Spike-specific TCR breadth and depth followed two AZD1222 doses.

Only in-frame clones appear in the TCRdb table, and some are missing; sequencing was by immunoSEQ multiplex PCR. The sample shows around 84,000 clones, 80% to 90% of them seen only once. Trimming took 7 bases from V and 1 from J; bases not matched to a gene: 12. Germline values: CDR1 SEHNR, CDR2 FQNEAQ (reference sequence). The CDR3 spans 17 residues. As concerns this clone: Antigen unknown.

The sequencing used peripheral blood, collected 28 days after the second AZD1222 dose. The sequence came from an adult who received the AZD1222 COVID-19 vaccine. This chain connects TRBV7-9 to TRBJ2-1; 8 positions match TRBD2. The CDR3 region has the DNA TGTGCCAGCACCCAACAATTTGCGGGGGGTTCCTACAATGAGCAGTTCTTC. Protein sequence: CASTQQFAGGSYNEQFF.